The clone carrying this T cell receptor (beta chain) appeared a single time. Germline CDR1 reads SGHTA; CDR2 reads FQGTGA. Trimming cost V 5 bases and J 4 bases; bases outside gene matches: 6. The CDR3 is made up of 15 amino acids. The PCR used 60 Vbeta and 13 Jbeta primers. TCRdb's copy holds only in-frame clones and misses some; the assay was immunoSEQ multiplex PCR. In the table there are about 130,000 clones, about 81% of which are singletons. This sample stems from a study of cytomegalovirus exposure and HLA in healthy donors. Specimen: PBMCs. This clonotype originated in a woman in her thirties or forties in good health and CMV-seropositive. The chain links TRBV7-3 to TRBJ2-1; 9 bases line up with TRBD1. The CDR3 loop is CASSQDRGQYNEQFF. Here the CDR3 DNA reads TGTGCCAGCAGCCAGGACAGGGGACAATACAATGAGCAGTTCTTC.